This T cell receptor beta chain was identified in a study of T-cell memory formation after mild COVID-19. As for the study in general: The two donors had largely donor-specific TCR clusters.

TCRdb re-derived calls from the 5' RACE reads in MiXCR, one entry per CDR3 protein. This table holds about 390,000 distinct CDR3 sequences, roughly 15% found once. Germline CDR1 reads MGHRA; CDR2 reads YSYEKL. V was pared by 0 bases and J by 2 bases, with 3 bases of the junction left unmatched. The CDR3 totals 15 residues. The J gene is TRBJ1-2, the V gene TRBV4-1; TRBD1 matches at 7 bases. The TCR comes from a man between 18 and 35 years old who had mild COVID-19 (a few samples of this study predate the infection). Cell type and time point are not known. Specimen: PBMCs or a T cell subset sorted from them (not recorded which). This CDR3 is CASSQDGQENYGYTF. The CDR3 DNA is TGCGCCAGCAGCCAAGATGGACAGGAGAACTATGGCTACACCTTC.